Listed below are T cell receptor beta chains from one sample, sequenced in a study of T-cell reconstitution after alpha-beta-depleted transplantation in children. TCRdb re-called the PCR reads through MiXCR, storing one row per CDR3 protein. Found here are approximately 800,000 distinct CDR3 sequences, roughly 15% of them singletons; the top ten hold roughly 5%. The starting material was PBMCs, mostly from graft donor cells, obtained 360 days after TCRalphabeta/CD19-depleted stem cell transplant. Receptor source: a male patient younger than 18 who had a stem cell transplant for acute lymphoblastic leukemia, so the T cells may come from the graft donor. Each CDR3 is given without its conserved first and last residue. Each record gives: D gene, CDR3 length, J gene, V gene, CDR3 protein. D genes are given only for firm matches.

TRBD2,16,TRBJ2-3,TRBV13,ASCLGLAGGPVIDTQY
.,14,TRBJ2-7,TRBV25-1,ASSRNRGGGSYEQY
TRBD1,13,TRBJ2-1,TRBV12-3/TRBV12-4,ASSLDRILYNEQF
.,13,TRBJ2-1,TRBV7-2,ASSLVILAYNEQF
.,11,TRBJ2-7,TRBV5-1,ASSFDWGYEQY
TRBD2,15,TRBJ2-3,TRBV7-2,ASSPYLTSGRADTQY
.,12,TRBJ2-5,TRBV28,ASSFYSGQETQY
.,12,TRBJ1-4,TRBV7-9,ASRPTSGGEKLF
TRBD2,15,TRBJ2-1,TRBV27,ASSSPVSSGRPNEQF
TRBD1,12,TRBJ2-7,TRBV27,AIGQGANSYEQY
TRBD1,12,TRBJ1-1,TRBV6-5,ASSYLQGPGEAF
.,13,TRBJ1-5,TRBV12-3/TRBV12-4,ASSSQGIANQPQH
.,10,TRBJ1-5,TRBV20-1,SASRAGQPQH
TRBD2,14,TRBJ2-1,TRBV3-1,ASSHERGSSYNEQF
.,9,TRBJ1-1,TRBV12-3/TRBV12-4,ATIAAVEAF
TRBD2,15,TRBJ2-1,TRBV12-3/TRBV12-4,ASSFLALAGGVNEQF
TRBD2,13,TRBJ2-1,TRBV7-9,ASSPGLTPLNEQF
.,13,TRBJ2-7,TRBV18,ASSPGQFYSYEQY
TRBD1,11,TRBJ2-7,TRBV4-2,ASSRGQSYEQY
.,13,TRBJ2-5,TRBV20-1,SARDSESGFETQY
TRBD2,16,TRBJ2-2,TRBV13,ASSLGLGLAVNTGELF
TRBD1,12,TRBJ2-1,TRBV12-3/TRBV12-4,ASSFRDRDNEQF
.,11,TRBJ1-1,TRBV2,GSSWGQNTEAF
.,15,TRBJ1-4,TRBV15,ATSRDLDTGTNEKLF
.,12,TRBJ1-5,TRBV20-1,SALDGNSNQPQH
.,12,TRBJ2-7,TRBV18,ASSPVQLSYEQY
TRBD1,14,TRBJ2-3,TRBV4-2,ASSQVGHRGADTQY
.,12,TRBJ2-1,TRBV5-1,ASSLETLYNEQF
TRBD2,16,TRBJ2-7,TRBV4-1,ASSPRLAGGPGAYEQY
TRBD2,14,TRBJ2-2,TRBV7-7,ASSPPRTSGKWELF
.,12,TRBJ2-5,TRBV6-5,ASSYGRNQETQY